The present T cell receptor beta chain was sequenced within a study of identical twins listed by TCRdb under 2016. For the study in its entirety: The study deep-sequenced TCR alpha and beta repertoires from monozygotic twins, unrelated adults of various ages and cord blood to test whether fetal clonotypes persist. To rule out contamination, replicate twin experiments were performed at different times with different library preparation protocols.

The library was obtained by 5' RACE. The sample was run on an Illumina HiSeq 2000. Template switching added a universal primer binding site, and the final cDNA carried a unique molecular identifier that allowed TCR cDNA molecules to be counted accurately. First-strand cDNA for TCR alpha and beta chains was synthesized from specific primers in the conserved constant-segment region. To control for contamination, each cDNA library was double barcoded with a SMART-Mk sample barcode plus Illumina barcodes. TruSeq adapter sequences along with Illumina sample barcodes were introduced in two successive PCR steps. Sequencing of the TCR alpha and beta cDNA libraries was done on the Illumina HiSeq platform using custom primers. The published analysis was carried out like this. Raw reads were processed with MiGEC to extract unique molecular identifiers, and MiXCR was used to determine CDR3 positions. For each individual, recombination models were inferred using an EM algorithm with the repgenHMM and IGoR tools. The analysis of shared clonotypes was done with the tcR package in R, with sharing normalized by the product of cloneset sizes. To study raw recombination free of thymic and clonal selection effects, out-of-frame nonproductive sequences were analyzed. TCRdb passed the public sequencing reads through fastp at Q25 and MiXCR, retaining productive beta sequences. Each CDR3 protein appears once, grouped with its most common genes and DNA. In this record, the V and J calls reflect TCRdb's handling and not the investigators' own analysis. The sample records about 340,000 distinct CDR3 sequences, roughly 10% of which are singletons. Together, the top ten hold under 9.5% of the sample.

Broader findings and caveats from the paper: Abundant cord blood beta clonotypes carried fewer insertions; young adult naive repertoires showed a weaker similar trend, while memory repertoires showed none. The excess sharing between twins in beta out-of-frame sequences was weaker because fewer shared sequences reduced the signal-to-noise ratio. Because the same donors could not be followed over many years, the conclusions depended on cross-sectional statistical analysis. Out-of-frame TCR alpha sequences shared between twins showed an excess of low generation-probability sequences compared with coincidental sharing between unrelated individuals. Zero-insertion analyses could be partly confounded by invariant T cells such as MAIT and iNKT, though diverse VJ usage argued against such confounding for most clonotypes. In monozygotic twins, recombination models systematically underestimated out-of-frame TCR alpha sharing, but the models matched the sharing seen between unrelated individuals.

This clonotype was picked up a small number of times. There is no known antigen for this receptor. The input lacks base qualities; no much larger clone sits a single base away. According to the germline V gene, CDR1 reads SQVTM and CDR2 reads ANQGSEA. Between the V and J ends, shortened by 6 bases and 1 base respectively, the junction contains 8 bases. Counted from cysteine to phenylalanine, this CDR3 has 12 amino acids. Only the CDR3 part of the read is kept: 36 bases, read in frame from the first base. Every donor was a healthy Caucasian. The study also sequenced three unrelated non-twin adults: a male aged 18 to 29, a male aged 50 to 59 and a female aged 50 to 59. Miltenyi CD45RO+ enrichment and human naive T-cell isolation kits were used to isolate memory (CD45RO+) and naive T cells from PBMC.

The sequence joins TRBV29-1 to TRBJ2-3, with the D gene not confidently named. The TCR was taken from a woman aged 45-60 years in good health. The sequencing sample was made of naive T cells sorted from blood. The meaning of the sample's cell subset or site label: cells isolated with a human naive T-cell isolation kit. The DNA reads as follows: TGCAGCGTAGTAGTCGGCACAGATACGCAGTATTTT. Its protein product is CSVVVGTDTQYF.